The subject of this entry is one T cell receptor beta chain. Its antigen is unidentified. This sample is drawn from a study of blood T cells in healthy people across ages. Findings of the study overall: Long-lived and aged donors differed, with more naive CD4+ cells and higher diversity in the long-lived.

A second PCR, run for about 7 to 11 cycles, used a sample-barcoded 5' primer plus a J-beta primer mix. MiXCR was run by TCRdb on the 5' RACE reads, yielding one entry per CDR3 protein. The table includes 1 million to 1.2 million distinct CDR3 sequences, 35% to 45% detected once. Material: blood. This clonotype was obtained from a man between 18 and 35 years old in good health.

The CDR3 DNA follows: TGTGCCAGCAGCCAAGATTTGGGGGCCACTGAAGCTTTCTTT. As protein: CASSQDLGATEAFF. The V and J genes are TRBV3-1 and TRBJ1-1; perhaps TRBD1 as D (6 bases). Trimming removed 0 bases from V and 4 bases from J, with 9 bases in between. The CDR3 spans 14 residues. Germline V gene sequence: CDR1 LGHDT, CDR2 YNNKEL (reference sequence).